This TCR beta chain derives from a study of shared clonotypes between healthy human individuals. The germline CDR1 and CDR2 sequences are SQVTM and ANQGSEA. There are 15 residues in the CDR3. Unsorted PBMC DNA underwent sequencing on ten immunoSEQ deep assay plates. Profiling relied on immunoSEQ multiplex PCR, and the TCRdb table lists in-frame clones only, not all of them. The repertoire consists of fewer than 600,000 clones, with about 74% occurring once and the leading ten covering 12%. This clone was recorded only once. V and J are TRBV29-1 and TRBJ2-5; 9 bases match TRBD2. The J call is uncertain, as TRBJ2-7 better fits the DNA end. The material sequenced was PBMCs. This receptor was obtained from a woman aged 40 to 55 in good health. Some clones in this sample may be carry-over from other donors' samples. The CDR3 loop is CSVTGGLAGSYEQYF. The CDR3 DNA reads TGCAGCGTGACGGGGGGGCTAGCGGGATCATACGAGCAGTACTTC.